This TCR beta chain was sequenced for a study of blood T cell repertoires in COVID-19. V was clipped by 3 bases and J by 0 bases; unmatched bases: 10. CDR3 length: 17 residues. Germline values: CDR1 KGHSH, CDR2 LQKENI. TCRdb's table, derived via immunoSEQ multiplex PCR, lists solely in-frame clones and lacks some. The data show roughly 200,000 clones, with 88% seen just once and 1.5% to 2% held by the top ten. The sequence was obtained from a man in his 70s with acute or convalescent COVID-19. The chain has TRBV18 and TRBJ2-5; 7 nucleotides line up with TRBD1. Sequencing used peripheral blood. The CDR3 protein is CASSPDSGQLDQETQYF. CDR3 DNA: TGTGCCAGCTCACCTGACTCGGGACAGCTCGACCAAGAGACCCAGTACTTC.